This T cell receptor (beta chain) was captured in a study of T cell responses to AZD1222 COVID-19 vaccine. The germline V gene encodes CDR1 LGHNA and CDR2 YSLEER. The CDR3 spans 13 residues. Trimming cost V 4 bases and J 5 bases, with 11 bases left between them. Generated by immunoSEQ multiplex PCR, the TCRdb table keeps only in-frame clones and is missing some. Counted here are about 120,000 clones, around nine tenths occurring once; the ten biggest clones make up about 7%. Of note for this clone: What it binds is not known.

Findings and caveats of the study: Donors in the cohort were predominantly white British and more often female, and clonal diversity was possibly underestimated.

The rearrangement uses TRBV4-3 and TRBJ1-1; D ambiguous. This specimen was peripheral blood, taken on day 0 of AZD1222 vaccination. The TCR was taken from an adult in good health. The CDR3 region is CASSLTRGTEAFF. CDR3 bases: TGCGCCAGCAGCCTGACTCGGGGAACTGAAGCTTTCTTT.